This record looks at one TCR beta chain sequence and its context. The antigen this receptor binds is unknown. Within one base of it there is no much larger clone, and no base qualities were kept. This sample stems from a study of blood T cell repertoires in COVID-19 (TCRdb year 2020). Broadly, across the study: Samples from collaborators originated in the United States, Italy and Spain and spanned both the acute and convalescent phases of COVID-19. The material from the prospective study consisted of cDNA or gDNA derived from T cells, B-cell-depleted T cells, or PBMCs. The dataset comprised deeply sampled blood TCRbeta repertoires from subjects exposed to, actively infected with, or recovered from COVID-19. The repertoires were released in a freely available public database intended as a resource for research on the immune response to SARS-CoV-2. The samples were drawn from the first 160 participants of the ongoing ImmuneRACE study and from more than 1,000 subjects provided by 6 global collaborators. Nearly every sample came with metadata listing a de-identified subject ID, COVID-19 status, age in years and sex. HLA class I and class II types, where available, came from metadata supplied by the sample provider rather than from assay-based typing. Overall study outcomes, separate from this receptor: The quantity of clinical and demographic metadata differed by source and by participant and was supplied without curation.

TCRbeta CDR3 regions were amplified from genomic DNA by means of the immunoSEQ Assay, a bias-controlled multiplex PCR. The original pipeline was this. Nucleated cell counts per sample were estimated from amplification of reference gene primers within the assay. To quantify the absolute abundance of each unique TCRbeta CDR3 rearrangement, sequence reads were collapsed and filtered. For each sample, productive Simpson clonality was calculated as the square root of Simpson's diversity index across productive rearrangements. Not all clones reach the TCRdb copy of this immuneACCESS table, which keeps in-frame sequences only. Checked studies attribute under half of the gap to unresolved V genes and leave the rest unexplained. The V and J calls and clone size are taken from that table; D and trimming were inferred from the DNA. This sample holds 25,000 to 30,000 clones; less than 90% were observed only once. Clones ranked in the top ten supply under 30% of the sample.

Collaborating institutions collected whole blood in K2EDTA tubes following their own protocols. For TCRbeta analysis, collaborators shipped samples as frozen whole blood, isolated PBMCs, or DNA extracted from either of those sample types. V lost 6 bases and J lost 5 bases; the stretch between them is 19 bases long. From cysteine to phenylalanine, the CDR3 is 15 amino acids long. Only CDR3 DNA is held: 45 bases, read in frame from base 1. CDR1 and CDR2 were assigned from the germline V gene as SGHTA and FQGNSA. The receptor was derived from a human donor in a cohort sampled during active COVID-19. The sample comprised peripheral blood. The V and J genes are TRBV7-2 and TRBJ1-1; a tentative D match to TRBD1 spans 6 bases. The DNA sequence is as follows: TGTGCCAGCAGTGAACAGGGATTATTTGGGACTGAAGCTTTCTTT. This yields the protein CASSEQGLFGTEAFF.